The 7 T cell receptor beta chains below all came from one sample that was sequenced in a study of blood T cells in healthy people across ages. For the second PCR, which ran for about 6 to 11 cycles, a sample-barcoded 5' primer and a J-beta primer mix were used. TCRdb used MiXCR to reprocess the 5' RACE reads, holding one entry per CDR3 protein. The sample carries hundreds of thousands of distinct CDR3 sequences, approximately 25% recorded once. These data also featured in a second study, about T cells of mothers and their children.

Sequenced input: blood. The origin of the receptors is a boy aged 5-17 years in good health.

Only a few counts were recorded for this clonotype. V usage is TRBV2 and J usage is TRBJ2-3; D might be TRBD1 (6 bases). The length of the CDR3 is 13 residues. Germline CDR1 reads SNHLY; CDR2 reads FYNNEI. V lost 1 base and J 6 bases, leaving 8 bases between the germline ends. The CDR3 region has the DNA TGTGCCAGCAGTGAAGACAGGGAGGATACGCAGTATTTT. Protein product: CASSEDREDTQYF.

This clonotype occurred a few times. Germline is not matched at one junction end, which may reflect a read error. The chain combines TRBV3-1 with TRBJ1-4; TRBD1 aligns across 9 bases. Germline-derived CDR1 and CDR2 are LGHDT and YNNKEL (reference sequence). The CDR3 contains 16 residues. The chain's CDR3 is CTSSDGRTGAGEKLFF. CDR3 DNA: TGTACCAGCAGCGACGGACGGACAGGGGCAGGAGAAAAACTGTTTTTT.

The chain carries TRBV5-1 and TRBJ2-6; 8 bases agree with TRBD1. The CDR3 spans 17 residues. Germline V lookup: CDR1 SGHRS, CDR2 YFSETQ. The junction had 5 bases not matched to a gene; V was cut back by 3 bases and J by 0 bases. The CDR3 spells CASSSGTGPSGANVLTF. The CDR3 nucleotides read TGCGCCAGCAGCTCCGGGACAGGTCCCTCTGGGGCCAACGTCCTGACTTTC.

The rearrangement uses TRBV6-1 and TRBJ1-6, with TRBD1 identical over 8 bases. V shed 6 bases, J shed 6 bases, and the junction held 7 bases outside the gene matches. Germline CDR1 MNHNS, CDR2 SASEGT. CDR3 length equals 15 residues. The CDR3 region is CASSADRVFNSPLHF. Written as DNA, the CDR3 is TGTGCCAGCAGCGCGGACAGGGTTTTTAATTCACCCCTCCACTTT.

This clonotype occurred a few times. V usage is TRBV2 and J usage is TRBJ2-5, with 9 bases fitting TRBD1. With V trimmed by 6 bases and J by 0 bases, 5 bases remained unmatched. The CDR3 contains 15 residues. Germline lookup yields CDR1 SNHLY and CDR2 FYNNEI. CDR3 region: CASREQGAYQETQYF. The CDR3 coding sequence is TGTGCCAGCAGGGAACAGGGGGCATACCAAGAGACCCAGTACTTC.

The chain couples TRBV28 to TRBJ2-5; 9 bases are a match to TRBD1. V lost 6 bases to trimming and J lost 3 bases; unmatched junction nucleotides: 11. Per germline, CDR1 MDHEN and CDR2 SYDVKM. The CDR3 spans 16 residues. CDR3 bases: TGTGCCAGCAGAACTCTGGACAGGGGCCCTGAAGAGACCCAGTACTTC. Protein product: CASRTLDRGPEETQYF.

This clonotype has more than one count but fewer than ten. This sequence joins TRBV9 and TRBJ2-1, with 8 bases aligning to TRBD2. The J call is doubtful: the DNA matches TRBJ2-5 better. Germline lookup yields CDR1 SGDLS and CDR2 YYNGEE. CDR3 length: 16 residues. As DNA, the CDR3 is TGTGCCAGCAGCGTAGGACTAGCGTGGGTAGATGAGACCCAGTACTTC. Encoded protein: CASSVGLAWVDETQYF.